These 8 T cell receptor beta chains were all obtained from the same sample, sequenced in a study of cytomegalovirus exposure and HLA in healthy donors. The table came from immunoSEQ multiplex PCR; TCRdb's copy has only in-frame clones and leaves some out. The table shows 130,000 or so clones, with 85% to 90% occurring only once. Input material: PBMCs. The source is a woman aged 18-29 years in good health and CMV-seropositive.

The V gene is TRBV7-8, the J gene TRBJ2-4; TRBD2 might be the D (7 bases). The CDR3 runs to 17 residues. Germline lookup yields CDR1 SGHVS and CDR2 FQNEAQ. The V end was cut by 3 bases, the J end by 3 bases, with 18 bases between. The DNA of the CDR3 is TGTGCCAGCAGCTTCAACTCCCTAGGGGGGGGCAAAAACATTCAGTACTTC. This codes for CASSFNSLGGGKNIQYF.

The rearrangement links TRBV18 to TRBJ2-7; 8 nucleotides line up with TRBD1. This CDR3 has 17 amino acids. V trimming: 5 bases; J trimming: 2 bases; junction bases outside the gene matches: 14. Germline CDR1 is KGHSH and CDR2 is LQKENI. CDR3 coding DNA: TGTGCCAGCTCAACCTACCCGGCAGGGGGCCTAACCTACGAGCAGTACTTC. Encoded protein: CASSTYPAGGLTYEQYF.

This clone came up a few times. The chain combines TRBV30 with TRBJ1-2; a possible D gene is TRBD1 (6 bases). V lost 5 bases and J lost 3, with 16 bases in between. The CDR3 loop spans 14 amino acids. Looked up from germline, CDR1 is GTSNPN and CDR2 is SVGIG (reference sequence). CDR3 loop: CAWDPGQKYYGYTF. The CDR3 bases are TGTGCCTGGGACCCCGGACAGAAATACTATGGCTACACCTTC.

J is TRBJ1-2 and V is TRBV5-1; 7 bases fit TRBD1. Germline CDR1 is SGHRS and CDR2 is YFSETQ. The V gene end was trimmed by 3 bases and the J gene end by 8 bases; junction bases not matched to a gene: 10. The CDR3 is made up of 14 amino acids. The CDR3 DNA is TGCGCCAGCAGCTGGTCGACAGGGATGGAAGGCTACACCTTC. Translating gives CASSWSTGMEGYTF.

The chain recombines TRBV5-1 with TRBJ1-1, with 9 bases that match TRBD1. This CDR3 spans 15 amino acids. Losses at the gene ends were 3 bases for V and 3 bases for J; bases not matched to a gene: 6. The germline gives CDR1 SGHRS, CDR2 YFSETQ. The DNA of the CDR3 is TGCGCCAGCAGCTCGATAACAGGGGGCTACACTGAAGCTTTCTTT. Amino acids: CASSSITGGYTEAFF.

This clone came up once. The V gene is TRBV6-1, the J gene TRBJ2-3, with D tentatively TRBD2 (7 bases). The germline V gene encodes CDR1 MNHNS and CDR2 SASEGT. This CDR3 contains 13 residues. The CDR3 loop reads CAARGAHTDTQYF. As DNA, the CDR3 is TGTGCGGCACGGGGGGCTCACACAGATACGCAGTATTTT.

The V and J genes are TRBV9 and TRBJ2-3; 13 bases fit TRBD2. The trim removed 4 bases at V and 1 base at J, leaving 3 bases unmatched. CDR3 length: 16 residues. Germline assignment: CDR1 SGDLS and CDR2 YYNGEE. DNA for the CDR3: TGTGCCAGCAGCCCCGGACTAGCGGGGGGCACAGATACGCAGTATTTT. It translates to CASSPGLAGGTDTQYF.

Details on this clone: The sample has other DNA sequences that encode this CDR3 too. The V gene is TRBV27, the J gene TRBJ1-3; TRBD1 might be the D (5 bases). CDR1 is MNHEY, CDR2 SMNVEV, per germline (reference sequence). Trimming cost V 0 bases and J 1 base, with 16 bases left between them. The CDR3 contains 18 residues. The CDR3: CASSLSGTGLLSGNTIYF. CDR3 bases: TGTGCCAGCAGTTTATCGGGAACAGGCCTCCTTTCTGGAAACACCATATATTTT.